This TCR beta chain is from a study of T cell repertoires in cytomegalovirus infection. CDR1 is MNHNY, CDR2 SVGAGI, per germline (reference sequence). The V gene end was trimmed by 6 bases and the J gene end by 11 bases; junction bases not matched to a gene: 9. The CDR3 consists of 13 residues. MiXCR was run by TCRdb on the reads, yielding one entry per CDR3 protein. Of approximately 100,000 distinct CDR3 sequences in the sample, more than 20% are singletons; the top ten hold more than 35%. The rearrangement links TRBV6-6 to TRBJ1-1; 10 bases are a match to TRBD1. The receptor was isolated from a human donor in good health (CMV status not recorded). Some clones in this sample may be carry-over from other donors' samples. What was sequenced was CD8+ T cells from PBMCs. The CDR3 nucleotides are TGTGCCAGCAGCTCCTTAGGGACAGGGGAGGCTTTCTTT. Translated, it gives CASSSLGTGEAFF.